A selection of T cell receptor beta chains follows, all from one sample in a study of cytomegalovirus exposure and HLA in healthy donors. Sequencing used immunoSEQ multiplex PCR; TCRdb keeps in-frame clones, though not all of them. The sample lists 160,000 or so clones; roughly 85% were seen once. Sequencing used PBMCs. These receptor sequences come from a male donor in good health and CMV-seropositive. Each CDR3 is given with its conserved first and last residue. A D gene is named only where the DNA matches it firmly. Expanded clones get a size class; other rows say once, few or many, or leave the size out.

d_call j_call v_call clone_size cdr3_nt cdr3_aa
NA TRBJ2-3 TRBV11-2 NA TGTGCCAGCAGCTTAGATTTAGTTCGAGAGACAGATACGCAGTATTTT CASSLDLVRETDTQYF
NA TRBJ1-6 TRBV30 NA TGTGCCTGGTTCGACAGGTTTGATAATTCACCCCTCCACTTT CAWFDRFDNSPLHF
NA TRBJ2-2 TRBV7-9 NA TGTGCCAGCAGCCCCAGTCTAGCCCGCACCGGGGAGCTGTTTTTT CASSPSLARTGELFF
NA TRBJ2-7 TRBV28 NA TGTGCCAGCAGTTTATCTGGGGGCACCTACGAGCAGTACTTC CASSLSGGTYEQYF
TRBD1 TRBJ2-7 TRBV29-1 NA TGCAGCGTAAGACAGGGCCCCTACGAGCAGTACTTC CSVRQGPYEQYF
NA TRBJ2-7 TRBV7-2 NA TGTGCCAGCAGCCCCCAGACGGGGTCCTACGAGCAGTACTTC CASSPQTGSYEQYF
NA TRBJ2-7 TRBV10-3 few TGTGCCACCCTGGGTGGCCGGAGCTACGAGCAGTACTTC CATLGGRSYEQYF
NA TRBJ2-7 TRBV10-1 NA TGCGCCAGCAGTGAGTCGCCGCGCCTGGGCAGACAGTACTTC CASSESPRLGRQYF
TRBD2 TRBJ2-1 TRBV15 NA TGTGCCACCGGCCGGGGAGGGTCGTACAATGAGCAGTTCTTC CATGRGGSYNEQFF
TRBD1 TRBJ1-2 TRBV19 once TGTGCCAGTAGTATTCCAGGGGGCGGCTACACCTTC CASSIPGGGYTF
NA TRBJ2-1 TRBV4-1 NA TGCGCCAGCAGCCAAGAAGCGGGTTCTCGCAATGAGCAGTTCTTC CASSQEAGSRNEQFF
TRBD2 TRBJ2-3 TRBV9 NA TGTGCCAGCAGCGTGACTAGCGGCTCAGATACGCAGTATTTT CASSVTSGSDTQYF
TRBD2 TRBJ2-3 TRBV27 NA TGTGCCAGCAGGATACTAATAGCGGGAGTCGGAGATACGCAGTATTTT CASRILIAGVGDTQYF
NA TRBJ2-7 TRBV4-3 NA TGCGCCAGCAGCCAAGATAGGAGCGAGCAGTACTTC CASSQDRSEQYF
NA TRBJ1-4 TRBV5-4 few TGTGCCAGCAGCACGGACAGTACCGAAAAACTGTTTTTT CASSTDSTEKLFF
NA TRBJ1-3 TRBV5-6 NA TGTGCCAGCAGCTTAACTGGTCTCTCTGGAAACACCATATATTTT CASSLTGLSGNTIYF
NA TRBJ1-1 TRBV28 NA TGTGCCAGCAGACCACCCGGGGAGAACACTGAAGCTTTCTTT CASRPPGENTEAFF
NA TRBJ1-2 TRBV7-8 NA TGTGCCAGCAGCCCCGTCGGGGGCTATGGCTACACCTTC CASSPVGGYGYTF
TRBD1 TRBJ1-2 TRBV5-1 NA TGCGCCAGCAGCTTGAATACAGGGGGCTGGGGCTACACCTTC CASSLNTGGWGYTF
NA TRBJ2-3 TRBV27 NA TGTGCCAGCATCTCTCCCTTTACAGGGAGTATAACAGATACGCAGTATTTT CASISPFTGSITDTQYF
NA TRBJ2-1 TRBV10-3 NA TGTGCCATCAGTGAGCCGAGGGCCAATGAGCAGTTCTTC CAISEPRANEQFF
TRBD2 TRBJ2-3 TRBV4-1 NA TGCGCCAGCAGCCAGGGACTAGCTACAGATACGCAGTATTTT CASSQGLATDTQYF